The entry below gives a single T cell receptor (beta chain) sequence along with its context. TCRdb keeps only in-frame clones here, not all; method: immunoSEQ multiplex PCR. The sample carries about 250,000 clones, about 86% recorded once. The CDR3 extends over 13 amino acids. V was cut by 4 bases and J by 5 bases, with 12 bases left in between. CDR1 and CDR2 (germline): SGHNT, YYREEE (reference sequence). This sample stems from a study of blood T cell repertoires in COVID-19. This receptor was taken from a middle-aged man with active or convalescent COVID-19. The rearrangement uses TRBV5-4 and TRBJ1-2; possible D gene TRBD1, 6 bases. The sample comprised peripheral blood. The CDR3 protein is CASSPGTSYGYTF. Written as DNA, the CDR3 is TGTGCCAGCAGCCCCGGGACAAGTTATGGCTACACCTTC. The complete variable domain, with remaining parts taken from reference TRBV5-4 and TRBJ1-2, reads ETGVTQSPTHLIKTRGQQVTLRCSSQSGHNTVSWYQQALGQGPQFIFQYYREEENGRGNFPPRFSGLQFPNYSSELNVNALELDDSALYLCASSPGTSYGYTFGSGTRLTVV.